Presented here are 14 T cell receptor beta chains from one specimen sequenced in a study of OX40 agonist ivuxolimab in advanced cancers. TCRdb's copy holds only in-frame clones and misses some; the assay was immunoSEQ multiplex PCR. The sample yields tens of thousands of clones, 80% to 85% seen once. Sequenced here: CD4+ or CD8+ T cells sorted from blood, sampled in a trial of the OX40 agonist ivuxolimab. These receptors were obtained from an adult with an advanced solid tumor such as melanoma, head and neck, liver or kidney cancer.

A single count supports this clone. The rearrangement links TRBV7-2 to TRBJ1-6; tentative D call: TRBD1 (5 bases). Germline loops: CDR1 SGHTA, CDR2 FQGNSA. Trimming took 5 bases from V and 0 from J, leaving 11 bases between them. This CDR3 comprises 16 residues. Here the CDR3 DNA reads TGTGCCAGCAGCCTAGAGGGGAGCTCCTATAATTCACCCCTCCACTTT. It codes for CASSLEGSSYNSPLHF.

The V and J genes are TRBV28 and TRBJ1-1; D not certain. V was trimmed by 5 bases and J by 2 bases, leaving 3 bases between them. Germline CDR1 is MDHEN and CDR2 is SYDVKM. The CDR3 runs to 11 residues. The CDR3 DNA reads as TGTGCCAGCAGTCCTAACACTGAAGCTTTCTTT. Translating gives CASSPNTEAFF. Based on the CDR3 plus reference TRBV28 and TRBJ1-1, the full variable domain is DVKVTQSSRYLVKRTGEKVFLECVQDMDHENMFWYRQDPGLGLRLIYFSYDVKMKEKGDIPEGYSVSREKKERFSLILESASTNQTSMYLCASSPNTEAFFGQGTRLTVV.

DNA of the CDR3: TGTGCCAGCAGCGCGGGGACAGGGGTATGGAATGAGCAGTTCTTC. Translated, it gives CASSAGTGVWNEQFF. The gene calls are TRBV9 and TRBJ2-1, with TRBD1 matching 10 bases. V was pared by 3 bases and J by 7 bases, with 7 bases of the junction left unmatched. Germline V gene sequence: CDR1 SGDLS, CDR2 YYNGEE. The CDR3 runs to 15 residues.

This chain connects TRBV4-1 to TRBJ2-7; D might be TRBD1 (5 bases). Germline V gene data show CDR1 as MGHRA and CDR2 as YSYEKL. Between the trimmed V and J ends, which lost 0 bases and 0 bases, there was a span of 9 bases. The CDR3 contains 15 residues. Written as DNA, the CDR3 is TGCGCCAGCAGCCAAGATCAGGGCAGCTCCTACGAGCAGTACTTC. This sequence encodes CASSQDQGSSYEQYF.

The CDR3 sequence is CASSATANTEAFF. CDR3 in DNA: TGTGCCAGCAGTGCGACAGCGAACACTGAAGCTTTCTTT. The V and J genes are TRBV6-5 and TRBJ1-1, with D perhaps matching TRBD1 (5 bases). The CDR3 is 13 amino acids. Trimming cost V 5 bases and J 1 base, with 8 bases left between them. Germline V gives CDR1 MNHEY, CDR2 SVGAGI.

The V gene is TRBV6-4, the J gene TRBJ1-2; 7 nucleotides line up with TRBD1. In germline, CDR1 is MRHNA, CDR2 SNTAGT. This CDR3 spans 16 amino acids. The J segment lost 4 bases and the V segment lost 4 bases, leaving 12 bases of the junction unmatched. The CDR3 is CASSVHFSQGSYGYTF. In nucleotides, the CDR3 is TGTGCCAGCAGTGTCCATTTCTCACAGGGGAGCTATGGCTACACCTTC.

This sequence joins TRBV6-1 and TRBJ2-7, with unresolved D. The V gene lost 8 bases and the J gene lost 1 base, with 15 bases spanning the gap. Germline CDR1 MNHNS, CDR2 SASEGT. CDR3 length: 14 amino acids. In DNA form, the CDR3 reads TGTGCCAGCCAAGGCCCGACTGTTTCCTACGAGCAGTACTTC. It encodes CASQGPTVSYEQYF.

The rearrangement links TRBV2 to TRBJ2-3; D gene uncertain. This CDR3 has 13 residues. The V end was cut by 1 base, the J end by 2 bases, with 4 bases between. CDR1 SNHLY and CDR2 FYNNEI come from the germline V gene. CDR3 DNA sequence: TGTGCCAGCAGTGAAGAGTACACAGATACGCAGTATTTT. It codes for CASSEEYTDTQYF.

This clone turned up a few times. The chain employs TRBV7-9 and TRBJ2-1, with TRBD1 identical over 9 bases. The CDR3 length is 15 residues. Unmatched junction bases numbered 5, after V lost 4 bases and J lost 4 bases. The germline V gene encodes CDR1 SEHNR and CDR2 FQNEAQ (reference sequence). The CDR3 loop is CASSSGTGNYNEQFF. CDR3 nucleotides: TGTGCCAGCAGCTCCGGGACAGGGAATTACAATGAGCAGTTCTTC.

The chain has TRBV4-3 and TRBJ1-2; 8 nucleotides line up with TRBD1. Germline V gives CDR1 LGHNA, CDR2 YSLEER. After removal of 0 bases from V and 4 bases from J, the junction contained 4 bases not matched to a gene. CDR3 size: 15 residues. The chain's CDR3 is CASSQEPQGGYGYTF. Written as DNA, the CDR3 is TGCGCCAGCAGCCAAGAACCACAGGGGGGCTATGGCTACACCTTC.

The gene calls are TRBV11-2 and TRBJ1-5; D might be TRBD1 (6 bases). CDR3 length: 15 residues. The germline V gene encodes CDR1 SGHAT and CDR2 FQNNGV. Trimming shortened V by 6 bases and J by 2 bases, and 14 bases separated the two germline ends. The CDR3 coding sequence is TGTGCCAGCAGTCTGTCAGGGGCGGGCAATCAGCCCCAGCATTTT. It codes for CASSLSGAGNQPQHF.

This clone was seen a few times. The chain employs TRBV19 and TRBJ2-3; D is uncertain. Germline V lookup: CDR1 LNHDA, CDR2 SQIVND (reference sequence). The length of the CDR3 is 14 residues. The V gene lost 5 bases and the J gene lost 6 bases, with 15 bases spanning the gap. In nucleotides, the CDR3 is TGTGCCAGTAGTCTAAAGGGTTCAATGGATACGCAGTATTTT. Encoded protein: CASSLKGSMDTQYF.

V and J are TRBV19 and TRBJ2-6, with D possibly called TRBD1 or TRBD2 (5 bases each). The CDR3 runs 18 residues. Germline V CDR1 and CDR2: LNHDA, SQIVND (reference sequence). Trimming stripped 2 bases from V and 2 bases from J, with 16 bases between. The CDR3 reads CASSILPGRGAGANVLTF. CDR3 DNA sequence: TGTGCCAGTAGTATACTGCCGGGAAGGGGCGCTGGGGCCAACGTCCTGACTTTC. Complete variable domain (other parts from reference TRBV19 and TRBJ2-6): DGGITQSPKYLFRKEGQNVTLSCEQNLNHDAMYWYRQDPGQGLRLIYYSQIVNDFQKGDIAEGYSVSREKKESFPLTVTSAQKNPTAFYLCASSILPGRGAGANVLTFGAGSRLTVL.

This clone was observed once. The V and J genes are TRBV5-1 and TRBJ2-2; TRBD1 matches at 8 bases. The germline gives CDR1 SGHRS, CDR2 YFSETQ. There are 16 residues in the CDR3. The trim removed 4 bases at V and 4 bases at J, leaving 9 bases unmatched. In DNA form, the CDR3 reads TGCGCCAGCAGCCCAACCTCAGGGGGCAGCACCGGGGAGCTGTTTTTT. This gives the protein CASSPTSGGSTGELFF.